One and the same sample provided the 10 T cell receptor beta chains below, sequenced in a study of cytomegalovirus exposure and HLA in healthy donors. Primers for the PCR totalled 60 Vbeta and 13 Jbeta. Libraries were prepared by immunoSEQ multiplex PCR; TCRdb keeps only in-frame clonotypes and omits some of them. The sample lists 200,000 or so clones, roughly 84% occurring once. Sequencing was carried out using PBMCs. Source of these receptors: a boy aged 2 to 9 in good health and CMV-seronegative.

This clone was detected a few times. This chain joins TRBV30 and TRBJ2-7; TRBD1 agrees at 7 bases. This CDR3 has 14 residues. The germline gives CDR1 GTSNPN, CDR2 SVGIG (reference sequence). Losses at the gene ends were 3 bases for V and 6 bases for J; bases not matched to a gene: 11. The CDR3 nucleotides are TGTGCCTGGAGCCTAATAGGGGGCGGCGGCGAGCAGTACTTC. Translation gives CAWSLIGGGGEQYF.

This sequence joins TRBV9 and TRBJ1-2; 9 bases line up with TRBD1. J gave up 8 bases and V 0 bases, and 14 bases lay outside the gene matches. Per the germline V gene, CDR1 is SGDLS and CDR2 is YYNGEE. The CDR3 length is 17 residues. In DNA form, the CDR3 reads TGTGCCAGCAGCGTAGCTTCAGGACCGACAGGGGGTCGGGGCTACACCTTC. It codes for CASSVASGPTGGRGYTF.

The chain has TRBV7-8 and TRBJ2-7; D perhaps matches TRBD2 (6 bases). The CDR3 has 13 residues. Trimming cost V 5 bases and J 7 bases, with 15 bases left between them. From germline, CDR1 is SGHVS and CDR2 FQNEAQ. CDR3 loop: CASSPLATREQYF. The CDR3 coding sequence is TGTGCCAGCAGCCCCCTAGCGACTCGGGAGCAGTACTTC.

The chain joins TRBV9 to TRBJ2-2, with TRBD1 matching 9 bases. This CDR3 is 14 amino acids long. Germline V gene lookup returns CDR1 SGDLS and CDR2 YYNGEE. V trimming: 4 bases; J trimming: 7 bases; junction bases outside the gene matches: 5. The CDR3 DNA follows: TGTGCCAGCAGCCCACGGACAGGGGTCGGGGAGCTGTTTTTT. Translation: CASSPRTGVGELFF.

This clone appeared a single time. The chain is built from TRBV5-6 and TRBJ2-5; 8 positions match TRBD1. The length of the CDR3 is 14 residues. The V and J ends lost 5 bases and 5 bases, in that order; junction bases with no gene match: 8. CDR1 is SGHDT, CDR2 YYEEEE, per germline. The CDR3 reads CASSPDRVGETQYF. The CDR3 region has the DNA TGTGCCAGCAGTCCGGACAGGGTGGGGGAGACCCAGTACTTC.

The chain links TRBV6-5 to TRBJ1-1; TRBD1 matches 8 bases. CDR3 size: 15 residues. Germline V gene sequence: CDR1 MNHEY, CDR2 SVGAGI. Germline trimming cut 8 bases from V and 0 bases from J; bases unmatched to any gene: 8. The CDR3 sequence: CASCSRGPMNTEAFF. The DNA of the CDR3 is TGTGCCAGCTGTTCCAGGGGGCCTATGAACACTGAAGCTTTCTTT.

Remarks on this clone: Other nucleotide sequences from this sample produce the same CDR3. The rearrangement uses TRBV7-6 and TRBJ1-1; 7 nucleotides agree with TRBD1. This CDR3 is built from 12 residues. The trim removed 0 bases at V and 8 bases at J, leaving 0 bases unmatched. CDR1 is SGHVS, CDR2 FNYEAQ, per germline. CDR3 protein: CASSLAGGEAFF. DNA of the CDR3: TGTGCCAGCAGCTTAGCAGGGGGCGAAGCTTTCTTT.

The V call is TRBV25-1, the J call TRBJ2-7; tentative D call: TRBD1 (6 bases). V was trimmed by 5 bases and J by 1 base, leaving 9 bases between them. Germline CDR1 is MGHDK and CDR2 is SYGVNS. This CDR3 has 13 amino acids. DNA of the CDR3: TGTGCCAGCAGTCCGACAGGTTCCTACGAGCAGTACTTC. It specifies CASSPTGSYEQYF.

The chain joins TRBV4-1 to TRBJ1-5; the D gene is possibly TRBD1 (5 bases). The CDR3 runs 18 residues. From germline, CDR1 is MGHRA and CDR2 YSYEKL. Trimming took off 1 base at V and 2 bases at J, with 18 bases between the two ends. The CDR3 nucleotides read TGCGCCAGCAGCCAAGCGGGACTTCTGAGTGGAGGCAATCAGCCCCAGCATTTT. Encoded protein: CASSQAGLLSGGNQPQHF.

The gene calls are TRBV29-1 and TRBJ2-7; D might be TRBD1 (6 bases). Germline CDR1 reads SQVTM; CDR2 reads ANQGSEA. V was cut by 2 bases and J by 3 bases, with 17 bases left in between. The CDR3 loop spans 15 amino acids. The CDR3 region is CSVETMAGVGYEQYF. The CDR3 nucleotides read TGCAGCGTTGAAACCATGGCAGGGGTAGGCTACGAGCAGTACTTC.